The clone carrying this T cell receptor beta chain has a count of ten or more. Antigen unknown. In TCRdb, the reads were re-called with MiXCR into one record per CDR3 protein. Here the sample spans approximately 9,000 distinct CDR3 sequences, 19% being singletons. Looked up from germline, CDR1 is MNHEY and CDR2 is SVGAGI. The V end lost 2 bases, the J end lost 9 bases, and 14 bases lay between the germline ends. The CDR3 runs to 14 residues. The data were taken from a study of liver allograft versus peripheral blood T cells. Looking at the study overall: Comparative analysis was performed on T cell receptor repertoires from transplanted livers and from recipients' peripheral blood. Findings of the study overall: It was reported that the T cell receptor repertoires found inside liver allografts differed from those that were detected in peripheral blood.

The clonotype was recovered from a human patient who had a liver transplant. The graft donor may account for some of the T cells. The chain carries TRBV6-5 and TRBJ2-1, with D perhaps matching TRBD2 (6 bases). The CDR3 region is CASSYGEATGEQFF. DNA of the CDR3: TGTGCCAGCAGTTACGGGGAGGCCACAGGTGAGCAGTTCTTC.